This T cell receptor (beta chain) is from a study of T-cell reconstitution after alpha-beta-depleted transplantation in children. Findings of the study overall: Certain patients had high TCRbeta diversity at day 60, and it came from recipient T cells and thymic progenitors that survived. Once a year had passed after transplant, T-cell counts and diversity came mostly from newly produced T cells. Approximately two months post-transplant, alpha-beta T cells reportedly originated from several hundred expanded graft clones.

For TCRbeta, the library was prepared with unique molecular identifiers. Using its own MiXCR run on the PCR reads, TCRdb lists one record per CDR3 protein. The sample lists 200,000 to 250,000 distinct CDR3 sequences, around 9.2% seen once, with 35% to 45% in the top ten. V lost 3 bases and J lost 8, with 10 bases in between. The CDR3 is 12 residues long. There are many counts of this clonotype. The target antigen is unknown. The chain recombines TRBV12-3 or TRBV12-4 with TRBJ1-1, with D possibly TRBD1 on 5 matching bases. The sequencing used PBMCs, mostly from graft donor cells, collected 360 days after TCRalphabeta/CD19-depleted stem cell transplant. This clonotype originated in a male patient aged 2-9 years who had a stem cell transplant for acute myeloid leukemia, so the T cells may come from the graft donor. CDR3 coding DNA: TGTGCCAGCAGTTTTAACAGGATCGAAGCTTTCTTT. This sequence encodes CASSFNRIEAFF.